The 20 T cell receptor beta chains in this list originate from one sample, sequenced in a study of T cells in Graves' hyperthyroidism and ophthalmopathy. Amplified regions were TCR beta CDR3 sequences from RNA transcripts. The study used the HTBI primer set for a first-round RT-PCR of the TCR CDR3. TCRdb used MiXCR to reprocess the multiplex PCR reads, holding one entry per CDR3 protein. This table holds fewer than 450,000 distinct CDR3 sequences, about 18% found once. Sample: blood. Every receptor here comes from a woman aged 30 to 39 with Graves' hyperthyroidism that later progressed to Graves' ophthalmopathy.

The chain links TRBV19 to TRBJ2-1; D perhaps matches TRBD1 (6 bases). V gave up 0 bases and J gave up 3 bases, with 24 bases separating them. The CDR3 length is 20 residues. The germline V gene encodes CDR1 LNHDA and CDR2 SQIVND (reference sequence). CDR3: CASSIDLVGRRTANYNEQFF. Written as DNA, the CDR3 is TGTGCCAGTAGTATAGACCTAGTGGGGCGGAGGACAGCGAACTACAATGAGCAGTTCTTC.

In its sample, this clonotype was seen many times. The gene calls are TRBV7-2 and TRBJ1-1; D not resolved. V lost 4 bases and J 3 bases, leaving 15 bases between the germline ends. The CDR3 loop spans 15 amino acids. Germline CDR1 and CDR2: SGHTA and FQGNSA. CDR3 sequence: CASSSLTGLDTEAFF. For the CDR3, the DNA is TGTGCCAGCAGCTCCCTGACGGGTCTGGACACTGAAGCTTTCTTT.

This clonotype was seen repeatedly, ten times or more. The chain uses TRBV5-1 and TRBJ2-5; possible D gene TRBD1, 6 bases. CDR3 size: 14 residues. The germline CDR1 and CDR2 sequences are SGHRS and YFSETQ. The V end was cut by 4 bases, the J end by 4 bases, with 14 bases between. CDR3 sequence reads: CASSTQGLGETQYF. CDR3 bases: TGCGCCAGCAGCACTCAGGGGCTCGGAGAGACCCAGTACTTC. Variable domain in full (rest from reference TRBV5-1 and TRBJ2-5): KAGVTQTPRYLIKTRGQQVTLSCSPISGHRSVSWYQQTPGQGLQFLFEYFSETQRNKGNFPGRFSGRQFSNSRSEMNVSTLELGDSALYLCASSTQGLGETQYFGPGTRLLVL.

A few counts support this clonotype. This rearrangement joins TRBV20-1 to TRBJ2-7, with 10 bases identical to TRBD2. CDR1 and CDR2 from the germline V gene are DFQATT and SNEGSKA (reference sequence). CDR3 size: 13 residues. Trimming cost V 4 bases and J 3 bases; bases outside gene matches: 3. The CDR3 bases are TGCAGTGCTACCCGGACTAGCGGCTACGAGCAGTACTTC. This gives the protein CSATRTSGYEQYF.

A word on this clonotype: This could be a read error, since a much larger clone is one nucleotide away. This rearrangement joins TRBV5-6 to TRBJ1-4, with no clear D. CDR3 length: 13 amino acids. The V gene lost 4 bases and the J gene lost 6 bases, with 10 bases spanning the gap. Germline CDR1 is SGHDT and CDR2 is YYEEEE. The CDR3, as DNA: TGTGCCAGCAGCAGGATGACGGATGAAAAACTGTTTTTT. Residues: CASSRMTDEKLFF.

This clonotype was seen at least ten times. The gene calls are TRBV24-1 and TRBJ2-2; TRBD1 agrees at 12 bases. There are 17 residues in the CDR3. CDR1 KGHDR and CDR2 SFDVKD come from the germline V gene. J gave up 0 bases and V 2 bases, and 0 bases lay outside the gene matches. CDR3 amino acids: CATSDWDRGPNTGELFF. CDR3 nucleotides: TGTGCCACCAGTGATTGGGACAGGGGGCCGAACACCGGGGAGCTGTTTTTT.

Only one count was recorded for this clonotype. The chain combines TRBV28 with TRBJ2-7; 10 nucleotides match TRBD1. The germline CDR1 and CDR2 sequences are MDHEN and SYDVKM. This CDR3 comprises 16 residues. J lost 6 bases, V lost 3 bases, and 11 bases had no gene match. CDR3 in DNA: TGTGCCAGCAGTTTGGCCGGGGGACAGGGGCTTATCGAGCAGTACTTC. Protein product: CASSLAGGQGLIEQYF.

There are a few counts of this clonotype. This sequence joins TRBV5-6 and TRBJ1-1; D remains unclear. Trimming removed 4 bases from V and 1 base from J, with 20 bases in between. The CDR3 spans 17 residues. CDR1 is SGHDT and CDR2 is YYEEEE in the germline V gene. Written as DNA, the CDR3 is TGTGCCAGCAGCGACCTCGGGTCGACTAGGAGGAACACTGAAGCTTTCTTT. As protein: CASSDLGSTRRNTEAFF.

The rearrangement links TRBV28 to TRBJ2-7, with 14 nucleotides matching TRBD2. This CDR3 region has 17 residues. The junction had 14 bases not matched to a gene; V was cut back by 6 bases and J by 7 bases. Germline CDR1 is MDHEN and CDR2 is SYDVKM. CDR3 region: CASSHRAWTSGGREQYF. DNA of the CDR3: TGTGCCAGCAGCCACCGGGCTTGGACTAGCGGGGGGAGGGAGCAGTACTTC.

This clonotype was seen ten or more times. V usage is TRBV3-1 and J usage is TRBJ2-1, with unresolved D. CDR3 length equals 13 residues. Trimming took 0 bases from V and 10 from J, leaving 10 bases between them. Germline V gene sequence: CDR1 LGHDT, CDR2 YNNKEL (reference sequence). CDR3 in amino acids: CASSQDLTWEQFF. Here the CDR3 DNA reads TGTGCCAGCAGCCAAGACCTCACCTGGGAGCAGTTCTTC.

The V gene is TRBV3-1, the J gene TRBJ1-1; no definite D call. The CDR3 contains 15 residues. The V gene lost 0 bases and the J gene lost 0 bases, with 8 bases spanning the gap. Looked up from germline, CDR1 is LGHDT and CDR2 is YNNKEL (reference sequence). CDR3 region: CASSQDEQMNTEAFF. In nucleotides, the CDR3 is TGTGCCAGCAGCCAAGACGAGCAAATGAACACTGAAGCTTTCTTT. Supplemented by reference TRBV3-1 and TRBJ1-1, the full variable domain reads DTAVSQTPKYLVTQMGNDKSIKCEQNLGHDTMYWYKQDSKKFLKIMFSYNNKELIINETVPNRFSPKSPDKAHLNLHINSLELGDSAVYFCASSQDEQMNTEAFFGQGTRLTVV.

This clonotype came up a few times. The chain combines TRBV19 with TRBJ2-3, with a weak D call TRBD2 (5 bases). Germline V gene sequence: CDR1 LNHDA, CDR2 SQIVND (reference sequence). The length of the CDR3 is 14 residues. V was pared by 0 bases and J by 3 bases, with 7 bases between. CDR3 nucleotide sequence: TGTGCCAGTAGTATAGAAGGGAGTACAGATACGCAGTATTTT. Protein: CASSIEGSTDTQYF.

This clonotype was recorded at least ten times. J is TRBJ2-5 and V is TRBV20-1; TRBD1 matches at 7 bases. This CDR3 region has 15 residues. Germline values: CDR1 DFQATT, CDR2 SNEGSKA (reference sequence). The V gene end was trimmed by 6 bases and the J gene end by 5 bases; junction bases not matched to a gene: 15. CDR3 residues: CSATGQREEGETQYF. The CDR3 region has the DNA TGCAGTGCCACGGGACAGCGAGAAGAAGGGGAGACCCAGTACTTC.

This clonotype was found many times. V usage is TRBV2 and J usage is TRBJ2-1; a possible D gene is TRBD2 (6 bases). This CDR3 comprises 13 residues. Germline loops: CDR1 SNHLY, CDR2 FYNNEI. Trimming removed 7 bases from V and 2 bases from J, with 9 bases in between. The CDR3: CASTGEAYNEQFF. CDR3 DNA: TGTGCCAGCACCGGGGAGGCCTACAATGAGCAGTTCTTC.

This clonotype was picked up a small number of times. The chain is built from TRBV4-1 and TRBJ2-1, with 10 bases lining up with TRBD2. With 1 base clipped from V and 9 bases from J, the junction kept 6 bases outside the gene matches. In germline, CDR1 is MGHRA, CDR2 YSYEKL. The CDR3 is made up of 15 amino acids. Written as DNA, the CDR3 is TGCGCCAGCAGCCAAGTGCCAGCGGGGGGGCGTGAGCAGTTCTTC. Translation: CASSQVPAGGREQFF.

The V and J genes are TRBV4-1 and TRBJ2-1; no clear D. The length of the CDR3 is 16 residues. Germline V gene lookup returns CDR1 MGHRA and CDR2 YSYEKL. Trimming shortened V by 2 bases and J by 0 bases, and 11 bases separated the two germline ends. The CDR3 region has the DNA TGCGCCAGCAGCCAAATTTTTCAGGACTCCTACAATGAGCAGTTCTTC. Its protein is CASSQIFQDSYNEQFF.

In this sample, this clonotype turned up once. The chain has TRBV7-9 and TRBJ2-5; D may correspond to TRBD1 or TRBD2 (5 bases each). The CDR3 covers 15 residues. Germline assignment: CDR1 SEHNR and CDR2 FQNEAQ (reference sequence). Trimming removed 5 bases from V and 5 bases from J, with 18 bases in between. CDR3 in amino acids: CASSPGTAAGETQYF. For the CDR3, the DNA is TGTGCCAGCAGCCCAGGGACGGCCGCAGGGGAGACCCAGTACTTC.

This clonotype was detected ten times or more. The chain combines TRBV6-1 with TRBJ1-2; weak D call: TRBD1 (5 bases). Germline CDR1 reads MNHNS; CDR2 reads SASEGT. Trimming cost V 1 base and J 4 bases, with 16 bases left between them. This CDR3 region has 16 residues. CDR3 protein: CASSEEYRGWGYGYTF. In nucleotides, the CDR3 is TGTGCCAGCAGTGAAGAGTATAGGGGCTGGGGCTATGGCTACACCTTC.

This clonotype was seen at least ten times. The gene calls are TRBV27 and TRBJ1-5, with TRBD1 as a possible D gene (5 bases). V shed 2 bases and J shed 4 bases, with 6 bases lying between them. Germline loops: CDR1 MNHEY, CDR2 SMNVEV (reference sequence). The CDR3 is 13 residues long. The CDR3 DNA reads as TGTGCCAGCAGTTTAAAGGGGAATCAGCCCCAGCATTTT. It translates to CASSLKGNQPQHF.

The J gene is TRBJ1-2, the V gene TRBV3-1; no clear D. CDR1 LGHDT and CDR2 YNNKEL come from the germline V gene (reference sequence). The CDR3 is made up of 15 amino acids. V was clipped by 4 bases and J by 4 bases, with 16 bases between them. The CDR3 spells CASSRSTESRYGYTF. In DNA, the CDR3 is TGTGCCAGCAGCCGTTCCACAGAAAGCCGCTATGGCTACACCTTC.